The 29 T cell receptor beta chains in this list originate from one sample, sequenced in a study of shared clonotypes between healthy human individuals. The assay was immunoSEQ multiplex PCR, and TCRdb's table has in-frame clones only and misses some. Here the sample spans fewer than 2.5 million clones, roughly 93% being singletons. Sequencing was performed on naive CD4+ T cells from PBMCs. Described subset: CD45RA+ positively selected. These receptors were collected from a man in his late teens or twenties in good health. Some clones in this sample may be carry-over from other donors' samples.

CDR3 coding DNA: TGTGCCAGCAGGCGAGCCCGGGGGCCAGATACGCAGTATTTT. This codes for CASRRARGPDTQYF. This chain uses TRBV27 with TRBJ2-3, with D perhaps assigned TRBD1 or TRBD2 (6 bases each). In germline, CDR1 is MNHEY, CDR2 SMNVEV (reference sequence). The CDR3 extends over 14 amino acids. The V end lost 6 bases, the J end lost 4 bases, and 14 bases lay between the germline ends.

The chain combines TRBV28 with TRBJ2-2, with TRBD2 identical over 7 bases. The CDR3 extends over 15 amino acids. Unmatched junction bases numbered 4, after V lost 2 bases and J lost 4 bases. The V gene's germline CDR1 is MDHEN and CDR2 SYDVKM. DNA of the CDR3: TGTGCCAGCAGTTTAGGCGGGAGTATCACCGGGGAGCTGTTTTTT. Amino acids: CASSLGGSITGELFF.

The chain employs TRBV5-1 and TRBJ2-5; 9 bases align to TRBD2. The CDR3 is 15 amino acids. V was pared by 1 base and J by 3 bases, with 4 bases of the junction left unmatched. Germline lookup yields CDR1 SGHRS and CDR2 YFSETQ. As DNA, the CDR3 is TGCGCCAGCAGCTTGTTTAGCGGGAGTGAAGAGACCCAGTACTTC. Encoded protein: CASSLFSGSEETQYF.

The chain carries TRBV5-1 and TRBJ2-5; TRBD2 aligns across 8 bases. This CDR3 is 15 amino acids long. The J segment lost 1 base and the V segment lost 4 bases, leaving 6 bases of the junction unmatched. The germline gives CDR1 SGHRS, CDR2 YFSETQ. CDR3 sequence (DNA): TGCGCCAGCAGCCAAACTAGCGGCATCCAAGAGACCCAGTACTTC. It translates to CASSQTSGIQETQYF.

The V call is TRBV29-1, the J call TRBJ1-2; perhaps TRBD1 as D (5 bases). Germline V lookup: CDR1 SQVTM, CDR2 ANQGSEA. V was clipped by 5 bases and J by 1 base, with 11 bases between them. The CDR3 is 13 residues long. CDR3 residues: CSVLTVDNYGYTF. CDR3 in DNA: TGCAGCGTTCTGACAGTTGATAACTATGGCTACACCTTC. Drawing the rest from reference TRBV29-1 and TRBJ1-2, the complete variable domain is SAVISQKPSRDICQRGTSLTIQCQVDSQVTMMFWYRQQPGQSLTLIATANQGSEATYESGFVIDKFPISRPNLTFSTLTVSNMSPEDSSIYLCSVLTVDNYGYTFGSGTRLTVV.

Of note for this clone: Other DNA sequences within the sample encode an identical CDR3. The genes are TRBV28 and TRBJ1-5; weak D call: TRBD1 (6 bases). Trimming pared 1 base from V and 6 bases from J, leaving 16 bases between. Germline CDR1 is MDHEN and CDR2 is SYDVKM. The CDR3 sequence is 16 residues long. The CDR3 bases are TGTGCCAGCAGTTTATTCAGGTTCAGGGGCGGTCAGCCCCAGCATTTT. It specifies CASSLFRFRGGQPQHF.

The V and J genes are TRBV28 and TRBJ1-5; no clear D. Trimming cost V 5 bases and J 0 bases, with 35 bases left between them. The germline gives CDR1 MDHEN, CDR2 SYDVKM. The CDR3 is 23 residues long. CDR3 sequence: CASSAPTAPTQSDRGYSNQPQHF. The CDR3 DNA sequence: TGTGCCAGCAGTGCACCTACCGCCCCTACACAGTCGGACCGCGGATATAGCAATCAGCCCCAGCATTTT.

V usage is TRBV19 and J usage is TRBJ2-7; 9 nucleotides line up with TRBD1. V trimming: 6 bases; J trimming: 5 bases; junction bases outside the gene matches: 5. The CDR3 has 13 amino acids. Germline loops: CDR1 LNHDA, CDR2 SQIVND (reference sequence). CDR3: CASRGTGSHEQYF. CDR3 sequence (DNA): TGTGCCAGTAGGGGGACAGGGAGTCACGAGCAGTACTTC.

The rearrangement links TRBV28 to TRBJ2-6; no clear D. The CDR3 spans 14 residues. CDR1 and CDR2 from the germline V gene are MDHEN and SYDVKM. The V gene lost 5 bases and the J gene lost 4 bases, with 9 bases spanning the gap. CDR3 sequence (DNA): TGTGCCAGCAGTATCAACCGCGGGGCCAACGTCCTGACTTTC. It is translated as CASSINRGANVLTF.

The chain's CDR3 is CARSWVLSKSNQPQHF. CDR3 DNA sequence: TGTGCCAGAAGCTGGGTACTCTCTAAGAGCAATCAGCCCCAGCATTTT. The genes are TRBV5-3 and TRBJ1-5, with unresolved D. TRBV5-3 carries the ORF label, with uncertain function. V was clipped by 3 bases and J by 1 base, with 14 bases between them. The CDR3 runs 16 residues.

The V and J genes are TRBV4-1 and TRBJ2-5; tentatively, D is TRBD2 (6 bases). Trimming stripped 1 base from V and 2 bases from J, with 17 bases between. Germline V gene sequence: CDR1 MGHRA, CDR2 YSYEKL. There are 17 residues in the CDR3. CDR3 coding DNA: TGCGCCAGCAGCCAAGTGGGGGGAAGACGGAAACAAGAGACCCAGTACTTC. It encodes CASSQVGGRRKQETQYF.

V is TRBV20-1 and J is TRBJ2-5; D not certain. V dropped 6 bases and J dropped 5 bases, with 10 bases sitting between them. This CDR3 contains 11 residues. The germline V gene encodes CDR1 DFQATT and CDR2 SNEGSKA (reference sequence). This CDR3 is CSAWILETQYF. Written as DNA, the CDR3 is TGCAGTGCCTGGATATTGGAGACCCAGTACTTC.

This clone came up once. The chain employs TRBV27 and TRBJ1-1; D is undetermined. The CDR3 is 16 amino acids. V lost 3 bases and J 2 bases, leaving 16 bases between the germline ends. CDR1 and CDR2 from the germline V gene are MNHEY and SMNVEV (reference sequence). The CDR3 sequence: CASSFGMPPDNTEAFF. DNA of the CDR3: TGTGCCAGCAGTTTCGGAATGCCGCCGGATAACACTGAAGCTTTCTTT.

The chain couples TRBV2 to TRBJ2-5; 8 bases line up with TRBD1. The J call could be wrong; TRBJ2-7 is a better fit for the DNA end. The CDR3 length is 11 residues. Germline V CDR1 and CDR2: SNHLY, FYNNEI. DNA for the CDR3: TGTGCCAGCAGGGACAGGGACGAGCAGTACTTC. Translating gives CASRDRDEQYF.

The V call is TRBV19, the J call TRBJ2-5; tentatively, D is TRBD1 (6 bases). Germline V gene lookup returns CDR1 LNHDA and CDR2 SQIVND (reference sequence). The CDR3 has 16 residues. The V end was cut by 6 bases, the J end by 0 bases, with 17 bases between. The CDR3 coding sequence is TGTGCCAGTAGCCCCTCCGGGACAAGATACCAAGAGACCCAGTACTTC. Encoded protein: CASSPSGTRYQETQYF.

The rearrangement links TRBV28 to TRBJ1-1; possibly TRBD1 for D (5 bases). Deletions cut 5 bases from V and 5 bases from J, with 15 bases between. This CDR3 spans 14 amino acids. Germline V gives CDR1 MDHEN, CDR2 SYDVKM. CDR3 nucleotide sequence: TGTGCCAGCAGTGACGGGGGGGTACTGACTGAAGCTTTCTTT. It is translated as CASSDGGVLTEAFF.

This clone was detected once. The chain recombines TRBV29-1 with TRBJ2-3, with unresolved D. CDR1 is SQVTM and CDR2 is ANQGSEA in the germline V gene. The V and J ends lost 3 bases and 4 bases respectively, with 8 bases between them. This CDR3 is built from 12 residues. CDR3 nucleotides: TGCAGCGTTGAGGTCGATCCAGATACGCAGTATTTT. It codes for CSVEVDPDTQYF.

This clone was detected only a few times. The chain joins TRBV25-1 to TRBJ1-1; D not resolved. In germline, CDR1 is MGHDK, CDR2 SYGVNS. Trimming pared 6 bases from V and 5 bases from J, leaving 10 bases between. The CDR3 contains 12 residues. The DNA for the CDR3 is TGTGCCAGCAGAGTGGCGGGGACTGAAGCTTTCTTT. This codes for CASRVAGTEAFF.

The chain uses TRBV6-5 and TRBJ1-1, with D possibly TRBD1 on 5 matching bases. V was cut by 1 base and J by 4 bases, with 13 bases left in between. The CDR3 loop spans 15 amino acids. Germline CDR1 reads MNHEY; CDR2 reads SVGAGI. The CDR3 loop is CASSYYRQISTEAFF. Written as DNA, the CDR3 is TGTGCCAGCAGTTACTACAGACAGATCTCCACTGAAGCTTTCTTT.

The V gene is TRBV18, the J gene TRBJ2-5, with 7 bases aligning to TRBD1. This CDR3 has 14 residues. V was clipped by 2 bases and J by 5 bases; unmatched bases: 5. Germline V lookup: CDR1 KGHSH, CDR2 LQKENI. DNA for the CDR3: TGTGCCAGCTCACCAGCGACAGGGTTGGAGACCCAGTACTTC. As protein: CASSPATGLETQYF. Full variable domain (rest looked up from reference TRBV18 and TRBJ2-5): NAGVMQNPRHLVRRRGQEARLRCSPMKGHSHVYWYRQLPEEGLKFMVYLQKENIIDESGMPKERFSAEFPKEGPSILRIQQVVRGDSAAYFCASSPATGLETQYFGPGTRLLVL.

The gene calls are TRBV11-2 and TRBJ1-1, with a possible D match to TRBD1 (5 bases). The CDR3 is 13 residues long. CDR1 and CDR2 from the germline V gene are SGHAT and FQNNGV. Trimming cost V 2 bases and J 10 bases, with 14 bases left between them. The DNA for the CDR3 is TGTGCCAGCAGCTTAATTGTCGGGACCGGAGCTTTCTTT. Its translation is CASSLIVGTGAFF.

With respect to this clone: Other DNA sequences within the sample encode an identical CDR3. The CDR3 DNA is TGTGCCAGCTCACCGCGACAGGGGACGAACACCGGGGAGCTGTTTTTT. The encoded protein is CASSPRQGTNTGELFF. The genes are TRBV18 and TRBJ2-2, with 8 bases lining up with TRBD1. There are 16 residues in the CDR3. In germline, CDR1 is KGHSH, CDR2 LQKENI. The junction had 3 bases not matched to a gene; V was cut back by 3 bases and J by 0 bases.

The chain employs TRBV4-1 and TRBJ2-1; a weak D match, TRBD2 (6 bases). The germline V gene has CDR1 MGHRA and CDR2 YSYEKL. The CDR3 length is 15 residues. Trimming removed 4 bases from V and 3 bases from J, with 13 bases in between. Here the CDR3 DNA reads TGCGCCAGCAGCCTCCTAGGGACTGGCTACAATGAGCAGTTCTTC. This sequence encodes CASSLLGTGYNEQFF.

CDR3 amino acids: CASGRTGGTTEAFF. CDR3 nucleotide sequence: TGCGCCAGCGGTCGGACAGGGGGGACCACTGAAGCTTTCTTT. The chain is built from TRBV5-1 and TRBJ1-1; 10 nucleotides agree with TRBD1. CDR3 size: 14 residues. CDR1 SGHRS and CDR2 YFSETQ come from the germline V gene. The trim removed 7 bases at V and 4 bases at J, leaving 7 bases unmatched.

This clone was observed a single time. The rearrangement joins TRBV11-2 to TRBJ1-2, with D perhaps TRBD1 (5 bases). The CDR3 extends over 16 amino acids. V lost 1 base to trimming and J lost 4 bases, with 16 bases between them. The V gene's germline CDR1 is SGHAT and CDR2 FQNNGV. The CDR3 nucleotides are TGTGCCAGCAGCTTAGTTGGGACGGGAAATAGCTATGGCTACACCTTC. This sequence encodes CASSLVGTGNSYGYTF. The full variable domain, rest sourced from reference TRBV11-2 and TRBJ1-2, is EAGVAQSPRYKIIEKRQSVAFWCNPISGHATLYWYQQILGQGPKLLIQFQNNGVVDDSQLPKDRFSAERLKGVDSTLKIQPAKLEDSAVYLCASSLVGTGNSYGYTFGSGTRLTVV.

The chain couples TRBV27 to TRBJ1-5, with D uncertain. The V end lost 4 bases, the J end lost 1 base, and 2 bases lay between the germline ends. This CDR3 spans 12 amino acids. From germline, CDR1 is MNHEY and CDR2 SMNVEV (reference sequence). The CDR3 sequence: CASSWSNQPQHF. DNA of the CDR3: TGTGCCAGCAGTTGGAGCAATCAGCCCCAGCATTTT.

This clone has a single count. The chain joins TRBV9 to TRBJ2-1; D call uncertain. The CDR3 sequence is 8 residues long. Germline CDR1 SGDLS, CDR2 YYNGEE. The CDR3 loop is CTPGEQFF. The CDR3, as DNA: TGTACCCCAGGAGAGCAGTTCTTC.

The CDR3 sequence: CASSYRGARTTNEKLFF. The CDR3 DNA reads TGTGCCAGCAGCTATCGGGGGGCCCGCACGACTAATGAAAAACTGTTTTTT. The chain couples TRBV25-1 to TRBJ1-4, with D possibly TRBD1 on 6 matching bases. The germline V and J ends were trimmed by 6 bases and 2 bases, with 19 bases remaining between them. Germline assignment: CDR1 MGHDK and CDR2 SYGVNS. This CDR3 has 17 residues. Variable domain in full (rest from reference TRBV25-1 and TRBJ1-4): EADIYQTPRYLVIGTGKKITLECSQTMGHDKMYWYQQDPGMELHLIHYSYGVNSTEKGDLSSESTVSRIRTEHFPLTLESARPSHTSQYLCASSYRGARTTNEKLFFGSGTQLSVL.

As concerns this clone: The same CDR3 is also encoded by other DNA sequences in this sample. The chain recombines TRBV7-2 with TRBJ2-7; TRBD1 agrees at 7 bases. This CDR3 contains 14 residues. In germline, CDR1 is SGHTA, CDR2 FQGNSA. J lost 3 bases, V lost 2 bases, and 4 bases had no gene match. The CDR3, as DNA: TGTGCCAGCAGCTTATCCGCAGGGGGCTACGAGCAGTACTTC. The encoded protein is CASSLSAGGYEQYF.